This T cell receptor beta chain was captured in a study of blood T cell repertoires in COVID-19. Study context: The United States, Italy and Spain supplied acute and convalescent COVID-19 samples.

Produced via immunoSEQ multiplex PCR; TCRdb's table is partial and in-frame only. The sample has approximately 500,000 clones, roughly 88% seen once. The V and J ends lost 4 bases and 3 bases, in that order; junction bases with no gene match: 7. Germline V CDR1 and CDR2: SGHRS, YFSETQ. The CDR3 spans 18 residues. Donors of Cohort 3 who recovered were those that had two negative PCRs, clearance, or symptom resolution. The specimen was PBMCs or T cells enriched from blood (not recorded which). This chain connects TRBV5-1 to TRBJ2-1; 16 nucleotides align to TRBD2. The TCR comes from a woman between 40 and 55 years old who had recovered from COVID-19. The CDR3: CASSPGTSGRDIYNEQFF. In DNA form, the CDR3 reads TGCGCCAGCAGCCCAGGGACTAGCGGGAGGGACATCTACAATGAGCAGTTCTTC.